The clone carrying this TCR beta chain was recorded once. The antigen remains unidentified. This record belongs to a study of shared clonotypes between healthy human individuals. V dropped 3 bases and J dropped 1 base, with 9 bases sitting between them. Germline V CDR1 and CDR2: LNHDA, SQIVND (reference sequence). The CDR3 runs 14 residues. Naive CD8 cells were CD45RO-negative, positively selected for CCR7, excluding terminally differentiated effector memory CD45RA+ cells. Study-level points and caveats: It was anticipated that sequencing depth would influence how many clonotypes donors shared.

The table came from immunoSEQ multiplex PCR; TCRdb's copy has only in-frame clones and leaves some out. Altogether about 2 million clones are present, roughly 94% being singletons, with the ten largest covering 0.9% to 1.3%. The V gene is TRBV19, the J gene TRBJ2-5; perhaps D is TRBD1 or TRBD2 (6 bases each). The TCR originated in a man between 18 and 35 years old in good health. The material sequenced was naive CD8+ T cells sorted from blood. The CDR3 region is CASSMRGAQETQYF. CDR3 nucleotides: TGTGCCAGTAGTATGAGGGGGGCCCAAGAGACCCAGTACTTC.